These T cell receptor beta chains were read from a single sample in a study of T cells after yellow fever vaccination. TCRdb reprocessed the 5' RACE reads with MiXCR, giving one entry per CDR3 protein. The data contain 240,000 or so distinct CDR3 sequences, 6.5% to 8.5% of them singletons. This material consisted of CD4+ T cells sorted from PBMCs, taken 15 days after the yellow fever booster vaccination. These receptors were collected from a young man who received the YFV17D yellow fever vaccine. CDR3s include the opening cysteine and the closing phenylalanine or tryptophan. The D gene is left open where the match is weak. Rows may omit the clone size; those that give it use once, few, many or a size class.

clone size,D gene,J gene,V gene,CDR3 DNA,CDR3 protein
few,.,TRBJ2-5,TRBV15,TGTGCCACCAGCAGAGACACTAGTGAGGAGACCCAGTACTTC,CATSRDTSEETQYF
many,.,TRBJ2-1,TRBV6-2/TRBV6-3,TGTGCCAGCACAGATGACATTTACAATGAGCAGTTCTTC,CASTDDIYNEQFF
.,.,TRBJ2-1,TRBV19,TGTGCCAGTAGTATTGAGGGAGGCCCGCTCGAGCAGTTCTTC,CASSIEGGPLEQFF
many,TRBD1,TRBJ2-1,TRBV30,TGTGCCTGGACCGGGACAGGGGAAGGGGGTGAGCAGTTCTTC,CAWTGTGEGGEQFF
few,.,TRBJ1-1,TRBV5-1,TGCGCCAGCAGCTTGGCGCAAAGAACTGAAGCTTTCTTT,CASSLAQRTEAFF
.,TRBD2,TRBJ2-5,TRBV7-9,TGTGCCAGCAGCTTAGGAGCGGGGTACCAAGAGACCCAGTACTTC,CASSLGAGYQETQYF
.,.,TRBJ2-1,TRBV23-1,TGCGCCAGCAGTCAATGCGGCCAGGCCTACAATGAGCAGTTCTTC,CASSQCGQAYNEQFF
few,.,TRBJ2-2,TRBV29-1,TGCAGCGTGGACCTTAGCACCGGGGAGCTGTTTTTT,CSVDLSTGELFF
.,.,TRBJ2-1,TRBV7-2,TGTGCCAGCAGCCACCGGAGGGCCTACGGTGAGCAGTTCTTC,CASSHRRAYGEQFF
.,.,TRBJ2-1,TRBV11-2,TGTGCCAGCAGCCCCCTAGCGTCGTACAATGAGCAGTTCTTC,CASSPLASYNEQFF
many,.,TRBJ1-4,TRBV28,TGTGCCAGCAGTCCAGTACTTGGGGGTGGCGACGAAAAACTGTTTTTT,CASSPVLGGGDEKLFF
.,.,TRBJ1-4,TRBV20-1,TGCAGTGCTAGAGGCATTTTAGAGAATGAAAAACTGTTTTTT,CSARGILENEKLFF
many,.,TRBJ1-1,TRBV6-1,TGTGCCAGCAGCTTTGACCCGGGCACTGAAGCTTTCTTT,CASSFDPGTEAFF
many,TRBD2,TRBJ2-1,TRBV12-3/TRBV12-4,TGTGCCAGCAGTTTTTCCGGGAGGGCCGACAATGAGCAGTTCTTC,CASSFSGRADNEQFF
.,TRBD1,TRBJ2-4,TRBV29-1,TGCAGCGTCTGGGACAGTAAGGTCAAAAACATTCAGTACTTC,CSVWDSKVKNIQYF
.,TRBD2,TRBJ2-1,TRBV4-2,TGTGCCAGCAGCCAAGTTACTAGCGGGAGTTACAATGAGCAGTTCTTC,CASSQVTSGSYNEQFF
few,.,TRBJ1-1,TRBV6-5,TGTGCCAGCAGCCTTAACAACTGGGGCACTGAAGCTTTCTTT,CASSLNNWGTEAFF
few,.,TRBJ2-5,TRBV7-2,TGTGCCAGCAGCTCCGGACCTGGTTTACGCGAGACCCAGTACTTC,CASSSGPGLRETQYF
.,.,TRBJ2-1,TRBV12-3/TRBV12-4,TGTGCCAGCAGCGCGGGACTCCCAAGGGCTTGGCAGTTCTTC,CASSAGLPRAWQFF
many,.,TRBJ2-3,TRBV20-1,TGCAGTGCTAGACGGGCGCGCACAGATACGCAGTATTTT,CSARRARTDTQYF
few,TRBD2,TRBJ2-3,TRBV6-5,TGTGCCAGCAAGCGCGGGACTAGCGGGAGCCCCAGCACAGATACGCAGTATTTT,CASKRGTSGSPSTDTQYF
.,.,TRBJ2-1,TRBV18,TGTGCCAGCTCACTATTCGGACGGGTCAATGAGCAGTTCTTC,CASSLFGRVNEQFF
.,TRBD2,TRBJ2-3,TRBV4-3,TGCGCCAGCAGCCAAGTGGGGAGACTAGCGGGAGGTACAGATACGCAGTATTTT,CASSQVGRLAGGTDTQYF
.,TRBD2,TRBJ2-2,TRBV5-1,TGCGCCAGCAGCATCCGGGGGAGGGACGGGGAGCTGTTTTTT,CASSIRGRDGELFF
.,TRBD1,TRBJ2-3,TRBV20-1,TGCAGTGCGCGCCGGACAGGGATGACAGATACGCAGTATTTT,CSARRTGMTDTQYF
many,TRBD1,TRBJ2-1,TRBV27,TGTGCCAGCAGTTCCCGGACAGGGGTTTCGAATGAGCAGTTCTTC,CASSSRTGVSNEQFF
many,.,TRBJ2-1,TRBV5-1,TGCGCCAGCAGCCCGCCTATTTACAATGAGCAGTTCTTC,CASSPPIYNEQFF
.,.,TRBJ1-6,TRBV11-2,TGTGCCAGCAGCCAAGTCAATTCACCCCTCCACTTT,CASSQVNSPLHF
.,TRBD1,TRBJ2-3,TRBV29-1,TGCAGCGTTGGGACAGGGGTTAACACAGATACGCAGTATTTT,CSVGTGVNTDTQYF
.,TRBD2,TRBJ2-7,TRBV7-2,TGTGCCAGCAGCTGGACTAGCAGGAGCCTCTCCTACGAGCAGTACTTC,CASSWTSRSLSYEQYF
.,TRBD1,TRBJ2-3,TRBV18,TGTGCCAGCTCACCCCCCGGACAGGGTAGTGTGGATACGCAGTATTTT,CASSPPGQGSVDTQYF
few,TRBD2,TRBJ2-3,TRBV20-1,TGCAGTGCTATCCGGGCGGGAGGGAATACGCAGTATTTT,CSAIRAGGNTQYF
.,.,TRBJ2-1,TRBV20-1,TGCAGTGCTAGCGGGGGTAATGAGCAGTTCTTC,CSASGGNEQFF
many,TRBD2,TRBJ2-7,TRBV19,TGTGCCAGTAGTATCTCGGGAGGCGCATACGAGCAGTACTTC,CASSISGGAYEQYF
.,.,TRBJ1-5,TRBV20-1,TGCAGTGCTAGAAAGGGCGCAGGGGACAATCAGCCCCAGCATTTT,CSARKGAGDNQPQHF
few,.,TRBJ2-1,TRBV20-1,TGCAGTGCTACCCGGCACGGTAGCGTCTACAATGAGCAGTTCTTC,CSATRHGSVYNEQFF
many,.,TRBJ2-3,TRBV7-2,TGTGCCAGCAGCTTCCGGGTAGATACGCAGTATTTT,CASSFRVDTQYF
.,.,TRBJ2-3,TRBV30,TGTGCCTGGAGTCGGAACGGTTACACAGATACGCAGTATTTT,CAWSRNGYTDTQYF
few,.,TRBJ2-5,TRBV7-9,TGTGCCAGCACCCTGATAAGGCAGGAGACCCAGTACTTC,CASTLIRQETQYF
few,.,TRBJ2-7,TRBV18,TGTGCCAGCTCTACTAACCCTTCCCGGAAGCAGTACTTC,CASSTNPSRKQYF
many,.,TRBJ1-1,TRBV27,TGTGCCAGCAGTTTTACAGCCTTGAACACTGAAGCTTTCTTT,CASSFTALNTEAFF
.,.,TRBJ2-3,TRBV5-1,TGCGCCAGCAGCTTGAGAGGGGCTAGCACAGATACGCAGTATTTT,CASSLRGASTDTQYF
many,TRBD2,TRBJ2-5,TRBV12-3/TRBV12-4,TGTGCCAGCAGTGGGGGGGACTCTCCCAGCAGGCAGACCCAGTACTTC,CASSGGDSPSRQTQYF
.,.,TRBJ2-3,TRBV20-1,TGCAGTGCTGTCGAGGGTACGCAGTATTTT,CSAVEGTQYF
.,TRBD1,TRBJ1-1,TRBV6-1,TGTGCCAGCAATCTAGGGGGCGGTCGCCCTGAAGCTTTCTTT,CASNLGGGRPEAFF
few,.,TRBJ1-1,TRBV7-2,TGTGCCAGCAGCTCAGAGCGTCGGACTGAAGCTTTCTTT,CASSSERRTEAFF
.,.,TRBJ1-1,TRBV7-2,TGTGCCAGCAGCTTAGTTACGGCTTTCTTT,CASSLVTAFF
.,TRBD2,TRBJ2-5,TRBV5-4,TGTGCCAGCAGCTCAATCTGGACTAGCGGTGGGCAAGAGACCCAGTACTTC,CASSSIWTSGGQETQYF
few,TRBD1,TRBJ1-5,TRBV18,TGTGCCAGCTCACGATGGACAGGAGCCCAGCCCCAGCATTTT,CASSRWTGAQPQHF
.,.,TRBJ2-1,TRBV14,TGTGCCAGCAGCCTTACACCCCCTGGCTACAATGAGCAGTTCTTC,CASSLTPPGYNEQFF
few,TRBD1,TRBJ2-5,TRBV25-1,TGTGCCAGCCCCAGGGGGCGGAAAGAGACCCAGTACTTC,CASPRGRKETQYF
many,.,TRBJ2-1,TRBV11-2,TGTGCCAGCAGCTTAGGGGGGAGGTGGGATGAGCAGTTCTTC,CASSLGGRWDEQFF
few,.,TRBJ1-5,TRBV10-3,TGTGCCATCAGTGAGTCGGGGGGGGCTGATCAGCCCCAGCATTTT,CAISESGGADQPQHF
many,.,TRBJ2-2,TRBV7-2,TGTGCCAGCAGCTTAGCTAGGGAGAACACCGGGGAGCTGTTTTTT,CASSLARENTGELFF
.,.,TRBJ1-1,TRBV7-8,TGTGCCAGCAGCCCCACAAGCGGGTTTTACACTGAAGCTTTCTTT,CASSPTSGFYTEAFF
.,.,TRBJ1-6,TRBV5-6,TGTGCCAGCAGCGGACAGAGGGGCTGGCATTCACCCCTCCACTTT,CASSGQRGWHSPLHF
many,.,TRBJ2-2,TRBV7-6,TGTGCCAGCAGCTTATGGTTCCCCTTTAACACCGGGGAGCTGTTTTTT,CASSLWFPFNTGELFF